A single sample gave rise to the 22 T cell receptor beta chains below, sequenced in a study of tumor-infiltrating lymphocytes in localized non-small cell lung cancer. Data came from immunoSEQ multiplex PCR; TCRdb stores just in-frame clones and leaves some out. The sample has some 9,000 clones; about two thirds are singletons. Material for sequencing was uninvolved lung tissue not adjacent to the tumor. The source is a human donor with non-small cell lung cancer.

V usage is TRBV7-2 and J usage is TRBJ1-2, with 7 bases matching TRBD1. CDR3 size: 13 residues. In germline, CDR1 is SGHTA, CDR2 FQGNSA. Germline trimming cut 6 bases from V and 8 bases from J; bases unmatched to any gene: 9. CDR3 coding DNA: TGTGCCAGCAGTCTAAGAGCAGGGGGAGGCTACACCTTC. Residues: CASSLRAGGGYTF.

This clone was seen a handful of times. CDR3 coding DNA: TGCGCCAGCAGCTCCGGGACTCAAATCTCTCGTCCGTTCTTC. Encoded protein: CASSSGTQISRPFF. This chain uses TRBV5-1 with TRBJ2-1; D perhaps matches TRBD2 (6 bases). Trimming cost V 3 bases and J 15 bases, with 22 bases left between them. Looked up from germline, CDR1 is SGHRS and CDR2 is YFSETQ. There are 14 residues in the CDR3.

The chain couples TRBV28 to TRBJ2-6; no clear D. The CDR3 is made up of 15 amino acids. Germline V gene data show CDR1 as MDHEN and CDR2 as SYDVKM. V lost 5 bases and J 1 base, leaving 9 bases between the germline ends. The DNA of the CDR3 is TGTGCCAGCAGTCCGTTCGGATCTGGGGCCAACGTCCTGACTTTC. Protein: CASSPFGSGANVLTF.

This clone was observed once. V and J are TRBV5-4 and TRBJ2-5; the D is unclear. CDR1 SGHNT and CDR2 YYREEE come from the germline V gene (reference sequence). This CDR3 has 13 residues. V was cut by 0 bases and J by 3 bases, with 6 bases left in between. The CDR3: CASSLVAEETQYF. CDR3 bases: TGTGCCAGCAGCTTGGTGGCGGAAGAGACCCAGTACTTC.

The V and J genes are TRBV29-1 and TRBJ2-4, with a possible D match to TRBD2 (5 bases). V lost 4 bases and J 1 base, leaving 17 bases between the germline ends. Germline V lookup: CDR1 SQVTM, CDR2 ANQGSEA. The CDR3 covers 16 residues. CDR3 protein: CSVGAGVATAKNIQYF. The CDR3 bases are TGCAGCGTTGGCGCTGGGGTAGCGACGGCCAAAAACATTCAGTACTTC.

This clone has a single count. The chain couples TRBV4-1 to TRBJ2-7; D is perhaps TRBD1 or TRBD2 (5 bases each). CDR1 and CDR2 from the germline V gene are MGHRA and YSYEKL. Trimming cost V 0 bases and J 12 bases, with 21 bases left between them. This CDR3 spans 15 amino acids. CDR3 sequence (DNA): TGCGCCAGCAGCCAAGAATGGCCAGGGAGTGTAGTTTGGTACTTC. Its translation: CASSQEWPGSVVWYF.

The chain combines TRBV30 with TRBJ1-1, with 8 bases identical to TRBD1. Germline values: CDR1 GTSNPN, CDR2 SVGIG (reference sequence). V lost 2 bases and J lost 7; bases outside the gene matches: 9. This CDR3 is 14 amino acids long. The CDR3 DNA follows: TGTGCCTGGAGTCCTTACGGACAGGGTGTTGAAGCTTTCTTT. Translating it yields CAWSPYGQGVEAFF.

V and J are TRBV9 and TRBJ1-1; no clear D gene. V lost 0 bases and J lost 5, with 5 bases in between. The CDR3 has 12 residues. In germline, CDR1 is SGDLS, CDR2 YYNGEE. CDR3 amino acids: CASSVVGTEAFF. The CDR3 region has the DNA TGTGCCAGCAGCGTAGTTGGGACTGAAGCTTTCTTT. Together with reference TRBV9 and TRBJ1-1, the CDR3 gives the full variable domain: DSGVTQTPKHLITATGQRVTLRCSPRSGDLSVYWYQQSLDQGLQFLIQYYNGEERAKGNILERFSAQQFPDLHSELNLSSLELGDSALYFCASSVVGTEAFFGQGTRLTVV.

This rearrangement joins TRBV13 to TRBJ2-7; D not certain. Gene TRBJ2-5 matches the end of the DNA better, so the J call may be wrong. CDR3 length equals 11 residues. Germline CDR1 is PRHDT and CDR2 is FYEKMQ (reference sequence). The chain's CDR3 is CASSFRQTQYF. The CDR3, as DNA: TGTGCCAGCAGCTTCCGACAGACCCAGTACTTC.

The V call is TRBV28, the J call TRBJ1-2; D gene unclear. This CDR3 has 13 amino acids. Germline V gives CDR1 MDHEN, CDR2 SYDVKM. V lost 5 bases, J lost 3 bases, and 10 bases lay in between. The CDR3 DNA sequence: TGTGCCAGCAGTCAAAGGGAGGACTATGGCTACACCTTC. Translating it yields CASSQREDYGYTF.

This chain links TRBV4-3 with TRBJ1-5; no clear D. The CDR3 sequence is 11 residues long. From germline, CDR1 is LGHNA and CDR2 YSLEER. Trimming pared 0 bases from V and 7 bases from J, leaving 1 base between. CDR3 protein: CASSQEQPQHF. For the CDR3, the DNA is TGCGCCAGCAGCCAAGAACAGCCCCAGCATTTT.

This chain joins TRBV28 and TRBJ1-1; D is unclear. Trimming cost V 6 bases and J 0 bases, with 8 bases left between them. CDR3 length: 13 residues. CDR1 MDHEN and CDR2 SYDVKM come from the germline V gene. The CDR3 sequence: CASSSTVNTEAFF. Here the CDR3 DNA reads TGTGCCAGCAGCTCTACAGTGAACACTGAAGCTTTCTTT.

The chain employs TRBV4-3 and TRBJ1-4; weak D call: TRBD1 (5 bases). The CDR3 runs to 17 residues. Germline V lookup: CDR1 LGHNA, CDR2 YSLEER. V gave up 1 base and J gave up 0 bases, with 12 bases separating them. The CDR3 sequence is CASSQGQFPSTNEKLFF. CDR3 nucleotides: TGCGCCAGCAGCCAAGGACAGTTTCCTTCAACTAATGAAAAACTGTTTTTT.

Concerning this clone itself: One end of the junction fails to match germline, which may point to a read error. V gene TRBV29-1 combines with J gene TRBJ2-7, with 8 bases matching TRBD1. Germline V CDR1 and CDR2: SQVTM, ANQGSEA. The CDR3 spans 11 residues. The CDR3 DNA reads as TGCAGCGTTGGCAATGACAGGGGAAGTTTCTTC. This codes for CSVGNDRGSFF.

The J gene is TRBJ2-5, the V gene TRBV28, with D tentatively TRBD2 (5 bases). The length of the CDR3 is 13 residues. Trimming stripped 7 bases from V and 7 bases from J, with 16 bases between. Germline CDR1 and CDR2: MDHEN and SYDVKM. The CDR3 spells CASKASGKGTQYF. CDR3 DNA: TGTGCCAGCAAGGCATCGGGGAAGGGGACCCAGTACTTC. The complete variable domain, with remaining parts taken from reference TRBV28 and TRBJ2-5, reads DVKVTQSSRYLVKRTGEKVFLECVQDMDHENMFWYRQDPGLGLRLIYFSYDVKMKEKGDIPEGYSVSREKKERFSLILESASTNQTSMYLCASKASGKGTQYFGPGTRLLVL.

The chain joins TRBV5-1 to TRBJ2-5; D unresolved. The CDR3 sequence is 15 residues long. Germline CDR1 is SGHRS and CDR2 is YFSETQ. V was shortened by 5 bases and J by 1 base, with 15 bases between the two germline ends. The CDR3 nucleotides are TGCGCCAGCAGTCTCCAGACGCCGGGCCAAGAGACCCAGTACTTC. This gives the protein CASSLQTPGQETQYF.

DNA of the CDR3: TGTGCCAGCAGCTCGGGACATAACACTGAAGCTTTCTTT. This encodes CASSSGHNTEAFF. V usage is TRBV7-2 and J usage is TRBJ1-1; D may be TRBD1 (6 bases). V gave up 4 bases and J gave up 2 bases, with 8 bases separating them. Germline values: CDR1 SGHTA, CDR2 FQGNSA. The length of the CDR3 is 13 residues.

The DNA for the CDR3 is TGCGCCAGCAGCAGAACTAACCCGGGAGTGACAGATACGCAGTATTTT. Translating it yields CASSRTNPGVTDTQYF. The chain carries TRBV4-3 and TRBJ2-3; weak D call: TRBD2 (6 bases). V shed 5 bases and J shed 3 bases, with 18 bases lying between them. In germline, CDR1 is LGHNA, CDR2 YSLEER. The CDR3 totals 16 residues.

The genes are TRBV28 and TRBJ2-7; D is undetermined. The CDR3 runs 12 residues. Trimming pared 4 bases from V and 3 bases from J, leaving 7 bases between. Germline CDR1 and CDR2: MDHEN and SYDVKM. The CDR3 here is CASSSSRYEQYF. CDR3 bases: TGTGCCAGCAGTTCCTCGCGCTACGAGCAGTACTTC.

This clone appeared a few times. In nucleotides, the CDR3 is TGTGCCAGCAGTGCGGGAGGGCCGAGGAATACGCAGTATTTT. Amino acid sequence: CASSAGGPRNTQYF. This rearrangement joins TRBV6-1 to TRBJ2-3; 8 nucleotides agree with TRBD2. CDR3 length: 14 amino acids. The germline V gene encodes CDR1 MNHNS and CDR2 SASEGT. V shed 4 bases, J shed 7 bases, and the junction held 7 bases outside the gene matches.

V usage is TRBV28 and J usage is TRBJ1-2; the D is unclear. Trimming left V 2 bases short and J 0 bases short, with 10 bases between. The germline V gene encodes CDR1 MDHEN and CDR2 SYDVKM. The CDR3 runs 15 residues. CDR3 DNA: TGTGCCAGCAGTTTACCCTCTGATCCTAACTATGGCTACACCTTC. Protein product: CASSLPSDPNYGYTF.

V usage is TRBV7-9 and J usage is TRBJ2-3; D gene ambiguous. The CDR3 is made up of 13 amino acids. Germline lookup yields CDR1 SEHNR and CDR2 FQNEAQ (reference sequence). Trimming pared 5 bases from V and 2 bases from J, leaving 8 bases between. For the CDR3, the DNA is TGTGCCAGCAGCCCGTCCAACACAGATACGCAGTATTTT. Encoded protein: CASSPSNTDTQYF.